These 26 T cell receptor beta chains were sequenced from one sample in a study of blood T cells in healthy people across ages. A sample-barcoded 5' primer and a J-beta primer mix were used in a second PCR of about 6 to 12 cycles. TCRdb re-derived calls from the 5' RACE reads in MiXCR, one entry per CDR3 protein. The sample yields 1.4 million to 1.5 million distinct CDR3 sequences, roughly 40% seen once. Input material: blood. These receptors were collected from a woman aged 18-29 years in good health.

The genes are TRBV10-3 and TRBJ1-2; 9 positions agree with TRBD1. The CDR3 consists of 15 residues. Germline lookup yields CDR1 ENHRY and CDR2 SYGVKD. J was trimmed by 5 bases and V by 7 bases; bases with no gene match: 11. The CDR3 nucleotides are TGTGCCATCACTTCTGGACAGGGGCATCGATATGGCTACACCTTC. It yields the protein CAITSGQGHRYGYTF.

This clonotype was counted many times. The chain joins TRBV11-1 to TRBJ2-1, with a possible D match to TRBD2 (6 bases). The CDR3 runs to 15 residues. Germline V gene sequence: CDR1 SGHAT, CDR2 FQDESV (reference sequence). Trimming shortened V by 2 bases and J by 9 bases, and 17 bases separated the two germline ends. CDR3 in DNA: TGTGCCAGCAGCTTACCAGCGGGCCCATCCGGTGAGCAGTTCTTC. This translates into CASSLPAGPSGEQFF.

The rearrangement joins TRBV12-3 or TRBV12-4 to TRBJ2-1; TRBD1 aligns across 10 bases. This CDR3 comprises 16 residues. The J segment lost 12 bases and the V segment lost 3 bases, leaving 14 bases of the junction unmatched. The CDR3 coding sequence is TGTGCCAGCAGTTTGGCGGGACAGGGGACTAGGGGTTGGCAGTTCTTC. Protein product: CASSLAGQGTRGWQFF.

This clonotype was detected a few times. The chain recombines TRBV7-9 with TRBJ2-7, with 7 bases identical to TRBD2. Per germline, CDR1 SEHNR and CDR2 FQNEAQ (reference sequence). There are 14 residues in the CDR3. Unmatched junction bases numbered 3, after V lost 4 bases and J lost 0 bases. This CDR3 is CASSSGLDSYEQYF. The CDR3 DNA sequence: TGTGCCAGCAGCTCCGGACTAGACTCCTACGAGCAGTACTTC. The full variable domain, in which reference TRBV7-9 and TRBJ2-7 provide the parts outside the CDR3, is DTGVSQNPRHKITKRGQNVTFRCDPISEHNRLYWYRQTLGQGPEFLTYFQNEAQLEKSRLLSDRFSAERPKGSFSTLEIQRTEQGDSAMYLCASSSGLDSYEQYFGPGTRLTVT.

The V gene is TRBV7-9, the J gene TRBJ1-1; 7 nucleotides agree with TRBD1. Per germline, CDR1 SEHNR and CDR2 FQNEAQ (reference sequence). The junction had 10 bases not matched to a gene; V was cut back by 5 bases and J by 10 bases. The CDR3 covers 13 residues. In DNA, the CDR3 is TGTGCCAGCAGCAAGACAGGGACTTTGAGAGCTTTCTTT. Translation gives CASSKTGTLRAFF.

This clonotype was recorded at least ten times. This rearrangement joins TRBV7-2 to TRBJ2-1; D uncertain. The CDR3 length is 14 residues. Germline CDR1 is SGHTA and CDR2 is FQGNSA. Trimming removed 1 base from V and 7 bases from J, with 11 bases in between. This CDR3 is CASSLGGLGNEQFF. The CDR3 DNA reads as TGTGCCAGCAGCTTAGGAGGATTGGGGAATGAGCAGTTCTTC.

This chain links TRBV28 with TRBJ2-3; 9 bases map to TRBD2. The CDR3 is 16 residues long. V dropped 6 bases and J dropped 5; count of bases not matched to a gene: 12. Germline CDR1 reads MDHEN; CDR2 reads SYDVKM. This CDR3 is CASRPLAGVKGDTQYF. CDR3 sequence (DNA): TGTGCCAGCAGGCCCTTAGCGGGGGTGAAAGGAGATACGCAGTATTTT. The whole variable domain, filled in from reference TRBV28 and TRBJ2-3, reads DVKVTQSSRYLVKRTGEKVFLECVQDMDHENMFWYRQDPGLGLRLIYFSYDVKMKEKGDIPEGYSVSREKKERFSLILESASTNQTSMYLCASRPLAGVKGDTQYFGPGTRLTVL.

The rearrangement links TRBV7-9 to TRBJ1-2; D ambiguous. Germline V lookup: CDR1 SEHNR, CDR2 FQNEAQ (reference sequence). V was cut by 2 bases and J by 7 bases, with 14 bases left in between. The CDR3 has 14 amino acids. The CDR3 loop reads CASSLRSGSGGYTF. The DNA of the CDR3 is TGTGCCAGCAGCTTACGGTCGGGGTCGGGTGGCTACACCTTC.

V and J are TRBV4-1 and TRBJ2-1; weak D call: TRBD2 (5 bases). Germline values: CDR1 MGHRA, CDR2 YSYEKL. V was trimmed by 0 bases and J by 5 bases, leaving 11 bases between them. The CDR3 length is 15 residues. Here the CDR3 reads CASSQEGGPHNEQFF. CDR3 DNA: TGCGCCAGCAGCCAAGAGGGCGGGCCCCACAATGAGCAGTTCTTC.

V is TRBV5-4 and J is TRBJ1-1; TRBD1 is a possible D gene (6 bases). Germline V gene lookup returns CDR1 SGHNT and CDR2 YYREEE (reference sequence). The CDR3 extends over 12 amino acids. Trimming left V 8 bases short and J 4 bases short, with 12 bases between. CDR3 sequence: CASSGEGTEAFF. The CDR3 coding sequence is TGTGCCAGTTCAGGGGAAGGCACTGAAGCTTTCTTT.

CDR3 DNA sequence: TGTGCCAGCAGTTCCCAGGGGGCGGCTTTGGAGACCCAGTTCTTC. As protein: CASSSQGAALETQFF. This chain uses TRBV2 with TRBJ2-1; 8 bases match TRBD1. Germline values: CDR1 SNHLY, CDR2 FYNNEI. CDR3 length: 15 amino acids. Trimming at V came to 5 bases and at J to 13 bases, leaving 16 bases not matched to a gene. Based on the CDR3 plus reference TRBV2 and TRBJ2-1, the full variable domain is EPEVTQTPSHQVTQMGQEVILRCVPISNHLYFYWYRQILGQKVEFLVSFYNNEISEKSEIFDDQFSVERPDGSNFTLKIRSTKLEDSAMYFCASSSQGAALETQFFGPGTRLTVL.

The CDR3 DNA is TGCGCCAGCAGCACCGGGAACCAAGATACGCAGTATTTT. This translates into CASSTGNQDTQYF. The rearrangement links TRBV5-1 to TRBJ2-3; possibly TRBD2 for D (5 bases). The V gene's germline CDR1 is SGHRS and CDR2 YFSETQ. The V end was cut by 4 bases, the J end by 5 bases, with 11 bases between. CDR3 size: 13 residues.

This clonotype was recorded a few times. The chain couples TRBV2 to TRBJ2-5; TRBD2 is a possible D gene (5 bases). The end of the DNA aligns better with TRBJ2-7, so the J call may be wrong. The CDR3 sequence is 11 residues long. CDR1 is SNHLY, CDR2 FYNNEI, per germline. The CDR3 DNA reads as TGTGCCAGCAGGCGAGGGAACGAGCAGTACTTC. It translates to CASRRGNEQYF.

V and J are TRBV2 and TRBJ2-3; D may be TRBD2 (7 bases). The CDR3 runs to 18 residues. Germline V gene lookup returns CDR1 SNHLY and CDR2 FYNNEI. The ends were cut back, 2 bases at V and 0 bases at J, with 18 bases in the middle. CDR3 loop: CASSERGAGATSTDTQYF. In DNA, the CDR3 is TGTGCCAGCAGTGAAAGGGGTGCGGGGGCGACTAGCACAGATACGCAGTATTTT.

This clonotype appeared a few times. The V and J genes are TRBV11-2 and TRBJ2-1; 11 bases match TRBD2. Germline-derived CDR1 and CDR2 are SGHAT and FQNNGV. V shed 3 bases, J shed 7 bases, and the junction held 5 bases outside the gene matches. This CDR3 is 15 amino acids long. The CDR3 protein is CASSFPGLAANEQFF. The CDR3, as DNA: TGTGCCAGCAGCTTCCCGGGACTAGCGGCGAATGAGCAGTTCTTC.

The V gene is TRBV4-1, the J gene TRBJ1-1; D is uncertain. Germline V gene sequence: CDR1 MGHRA, CDR2 YSYEKL. CDR3 length: 15 residues. V gave up 5 bases and J gave up 6 bases, with 19 bases separating them. Written as DNA, the CDR3 is TGCGCCAGCAGCTCTACAACAGCGGACGGGGCTGAAGCTTTCTTT. The encoded protein is CASSSTTADGAEAFF.

In this sample, this clonotype turned up a few times. The CDR3 spells CSARMTGESYEQYF. The CDR3 nucleotides are TGCAGTGCTAGAATGACAGGGGAATCCTACGAGCAGTACTTC. The chain combines TRBV20-1 with TRBJ2-7; TRBD1 matches at 8 bases. The V and J ends lost 2 bases and 1 base, in that order; junction bases with no gene match: 4. The germline V gene encodes CDR1 DFQATT and CDR2 SNEGSKA (reference sequence). This CDR3 comprises 14 residues.

The rearrangement links TRBV7-9 to TRBJ2-5, with D uncertain. The better agreement between TRBJ2-7 and the DNA end casts doubt on the J call. The CDR3 runs to 12 residues. Germline V gives CDR1 SEHNR, CDR2 FQNEAQ (reference sequence). The CDR3 here is CASSLRADEQYF. Written as DNA, the CDR3 is TGTGCCAGCAGTTTAAGGGCGGACGAGCAGTACTTC.

The genes are TRBV2 and TRBJ2-7, with 11 bases fitting TRBD2. The ends lost 8 bases at V and 0 bases at J; junction bases unmatched: 12. The CDR3 loop spans 17 amino acids. CDR1 is SNHLY, CDR2 FYNNEI, per germline. CDR3 coding DNA: TGTGCCAGCGGTGGGCTAGCGGGGGGCCGAAGCTCCTACGAGCAGTACTTC. It codes for CASGGLAGGRSSYEQYF.

This clonotype was seen a handful of times. The chain combines TRBV12-3 or TRBV12-4 with TRBJ2-5, with 11 bases aligning to TRBD2. There are 16 residues in the CDR3. J gave up 3 bases and V 7 bases, and 10 bases lay outside the gene matches. For the CDR3, the DNA is TGTGCCAGCACCGTACTAGCGGGGGAGGAAAAAGAGACCCAGTACTTC. It is translated as CASTVLAGEEKETQYF.

This clonotype was seen more than once but under ten times. The rearrangement links TRBV4-2 to TRBJ2-1; 7 nucleotides match TRBD2. CDR1 and CDR2 from the germline V gene are LGHNA and YNFKEQ. This CDR3 has 19 amino acids. Losses at the gene ends were 0 bases for V and 0 bases for J; bases not matched to a gene: 11. CDR3 protein: CASSQDLGGRTSSYNEQFF. In DNA, the CDR3 is TGTGCCAGCAGCCAAGATCTCGGAGGGCGGACTAGCTCCTACAATGAGCAGTTCTTC.

V is TRBV15 and J is TRBJ2-3; TRBD2 matches at 9 bases. The CDR3 has 15 residues. Trimming at V came to 4 bases and at J to 4 bases, leaving 6 bases not matched to a gene. Germline CDR1 reads LNHNV; CDR2 reads YYDKDF (reference sequence). CDR3 region: CATSKEREAADTQYF. CDR3 DNA sequence: TGTGCCACCAGCAAGGAGCGGGAGGCTGCAGATACGCAGTATTTT.

The chain has TRBV20-1 and TRBJ2-3; 7 nucleotides line up with TRBD2. V lost 4 bases to trimming and J lost 2 bases; unmatched junction nucleotides: 6. Germline V gives CDR1 DFQATT, CDR2 SNEGSKA (reference sequence). This CDR3 has 14 residues. CDR3 DNA sequence: TGCAGTGCTAACCCAGCGGGATACACAGATACGCAGTATTTT. Residues: CSANPAGYTDTQYF.

The rearrangement links TRBV4-1 to TRBJ2-1; unclear D gene. Trimming removed 3 bases at V and 13 bases at J, with 16 bases between. The CDR3 consists of 13 residues. The V gene's germline CDR1 is MGHRA and CDR2 YSYEKL. The CDR3, as DNA: TGCGCCAGCAGCCAGTTTAGGTCTGAGACCCAGTTCTTC. This sequence encodes CASSQFRSETQFF.

The V gene is TRBV3-1, the J gene TRBJ1-2; 9 nucleotides agree with TRBD1. The CDR3 is 15 amino acids. V shed 0 bases and J 8 bases; nucleotides not matched to a gene: 7. Germline lookup yields CDR1 LGHDT and CDR2 YNNKEL (reference sequence). The CDR3: CASSQDGTGWGGYTF. The DNA of the CDR3 is TGTGCCAGCAGCCAAGATGGGACAGGGTGGGGAGGCTACACCTTC.

The chain recombines TRBV11-2 with TRBJ2-7; perhaps D is TRBD1 or TRBD2 (5 bases each). With 5 bases removed from V and 0 bases from J, the gap between germline ends came to 14 bases. This CDR3 region has 15 residues. CDR1 is SGHAT, CDR2 FQNNGV, per germline. CDR3 amino acids: CASSHSRGDSYEQYF. The CDR3, as DNA: TGTGCCAGCAGCCATTCTAGGGGAGACTCCTACGAGCAGTACTTC.